Described below is a single T cell receptor (beta chain) sequence and its context. This sample was taken from a study of blood T cells in healthy people across ages. This CDR3 has 14 residues. Germline V CDR1 and CDR2: SEHNR, FQNEAQ (reference sequence). V was clipped by 6 bases and J by 2 bases, with 13 bases between them. The extraction recovered at least 5.5 micrograms of total RNA per sample. Primers used in a second PCR of about 6 to 11 cycles were a sample-barcoded 5' primer and a J-beta primer mix. The yield of each sample was at least 2.5 million CDR3-containing paired-end reads. Each CDR3 protein is one row after TCRdb ran MiXCR on the 5' RACE reads. The sample comprises 800,000 to 950,000 distinct CDR3 sequences, 25% to 35% of which are singletons, and approximately 10% rests with the top ten. This same sample was also taken into another study, of T cells of mothers and their children. That source notes: Each donor was one of three healthy Caucasian mothers or one of their six children. Per mother, over 9 million TCR beta CDR3 reads were obtained; per child, roughly 2.8 million.

The clonotype was recovered from a woman aged 40 to 50 in good health. Input material: blood. The gene calls are TRBV7-9 and TRBJ2-5; D is tentatively TRBD1 or TRBD2 (7 bases each). The CDR3 coding sequence is TGTGCCAGCAGGGGGAGGGGGCCGCAAGAGACCCAGTACTTC. Protein product: CASRGRGPQETQYF.